These T cell receptor beta chains were read from a single sample in a study of shared clonotypes between healthy human individuals. Profiling relied on immunoSEQ multiplex PCR, and the TCRdb table lists in-frame clones only, not all of them. The sample includes under 350,000 clones, roughly 84% of them seen just once. Input material: memory CD8+ T cells sorted from blood. The receptors were sampled from a man aged 18-30 years in good health. Each CDR3 is given with its conserved first and last residue. Fields, in order: D gene, J gene, V gene, clone size, CDR3 protein, CDR3 DNA. A D gene is named only where the DNA matches it firmly. Rows give clone size only sometimes, using once, few, many, or a class for an expanded clone.

TRBD1 TRBJ1-5 TRBV6-1 - CASSTDRGGNQPQHF TGTGCCAGCAGTACCGACAGGGGGGGGAATCAGCCCCAGCATTTT
TRBD2 TRBJ2-7 TRBV5-1 - CASSWTSGSAGYEQYF TGCGCCAGCAGCTGGACTAGCGGGAGCGCCGGGTACGAGCAGTACTTC
- TRBJ1-6 TRBV11-2 - CASSLHGPNSPLHF TGTGCCAGCAGCTTACACGGACCCAATTCACCCCTCCACTTT
- TRBJ2-2 TRBV5-1 - CASSLRTLNTGELFF TGCGCCAGCAGCTTACGTACATTGAACACCGGGGAGCTGTTTTTT
TRBD2 TRBJ2-1 TRBV5-1 - CASSLVPSGVSGSYNEQFF TGCGCCAGCAGCTTGGTTCCGAGCGGGGTGAGCGGTTCCTACAATGAGCAGTTCTTC
- TRBJ2-7 TRBV9 - CASSPGGGTYEQYF TGTGCCAGCAGCCCCGGTGGGGGGACCTACGAGCAGTACTTC
- TRBJ1-5 TRBV2 - CASSLSEGRGRENQPQHF TGTGCCAGCAGTCTCTCGGAGGGCAGGGGCCGGGAGAATCAGCCCCAGCATTTT
TRBD2 TRBJ2-1 TRBV6-6 - CASTSGNEQFF TGTGCCAGCACTAGCGGCAATGAGCAGTTCTTC
- TRBJ2-7 TRBV4-1 - CASSQGSGTAYEQYF TGCGCCAGCAGCCAAGGAAGCGGGACAGCCTACGAGCAGTACTTC
- TRBJ2-7 TRBV11-2 - CASSPHTSYEQYF TGTGCCAGCAGCCCTCACACGAGCTACGAGCAGTACTTC
TRBD1 TRBJ2-7 TRBV27 - CASSFYRGNYEQYF TGTGCCAGCAGTTTCTACAGGGGGAATTACGAGCAGTACTTC
- TRBJ2-5 TRBV2 - CASSDFTGPQETQYF TGTGCCAGCAGTGATTTTACAGGGCCCCAAGAGACCCAGTACTTC
- TRBJ2-7 TRBV10-2 - CASLSFLQGYYEQYF TGCGCCAGCCTTAGCTTTTTGCAGGGGTACTACGAGCAGTACTTC
- TRBJ2-7 TRBV9 - CASSVYQTGDEQYF TGTGCCAGCAGCGTATATCAAACTGGGGACGAGCAGTACTTC
- TRBJ2-7 TRBV2 - CASSEVPLEQYF TGTGCCAGCAGTGAAGTCCCCCTCGAGCAGTACTTC
TRBD1 TRBJ2-5 TRBV9 - CASSANFGQDQETQYF TGTGCCAGCAGCGCTAATTTTGGACAGGACCAAGAGACCCAGTACTTC
- TRBJ1-1 TRBV5-6 - CASSLTTVNTEAFF TGTGCCAGCAGCTTAACAACGGTGAACACTGAAGCTTTCTTT
TRBD1 TRBJ2-1 TRBV4-1 - CASSLDRGPYNEQFF TGCGCCAGCAGCCTTGACAGGGGGCCATACAATGAGCAGTTCTTC
- TRBJ1-1 TRBV19 - CASSTGPEAFF TGTGCCAGTAGTACCGGCCCTGAAGCTTTCTTT
- TRBJ2-5 TRBV2 - CASSPGVALYQETQYF TGTGCCAGCAGTCCGGGGGTAGCCTTGTACCAAGAGACCCAGTACTTC
TRBD1 TRBJ2-7 TRBV18 - CASSFRGPAYEQYF TGTGCCAGCTCTTTCAGGGGGCCCGCCTACGAGCAGTACTTC
- TRBJ2-7 TRBV27 - CASSLYRWLRPYEQYF TGTGCCAGCAGTTTATATAGGTGGCTTCGGCCCTACGAGCAGTACTTC
- TRBJ2-6 TRBV6-6 few CALDPGSGANVLTF TGTGCCCTCGACCCGGGCTCTGGGGCCAACGTCCTGACTTTC
- TRBJ2-7 TRBV7-6 - CASSLSHRSSYEQYF TGTGCCAGCAGCTTAAGTCACCGAAGCTCCTACGAGCAGTACTTC
TRBD2 TRBJ2-3 TRBV5-1 - CASSNSGSADTQYF TGCGCCAGCAGTAATAGCGGGAGCGCCGATACGCAGTATTTT
- TRBJ1-1 TRBV5-1 - CASSLGGTRETEAFF TGCGCCAGCAGCTTGGGAGGAACTAGGGAGACTGAAGCTTTCTTT
TRBD1 TRBJ1-1 TRBV7-9 - CASSLQQGAYTEAFF TGTGCCAGCAGCTTACAGCAGGGGGCCTACACTGAAGCTTTCTTT
- TRBJ1-1 TRBV6-1 - CASSGNKGGQETEAFF TGTGCCAGCAGTGGTAACAAGGGAGGGCAGGAGACTGAAGCTTTCTTT
- TRBJ1-5 TRBV6-6 once CASSSGWGNQPQHF TGTGCCAGCAGTTCAGGATGGGGCAATCAGCCCCAGCATTTT
TRBD1 TRBJ2-7 TRBV7-9 - CASSEPGQFYEQYF TGTGCCAGCAGCGAACCGGGACAGTTCTACGAGCAGTACTTC
- TRBJ1-4 TRBV20-1 - CSAMRKKKLFF TGCAGTGCTATGAGGAAGAAGAAACTGTTTTTT
- TRBJ1-5 TRBV27 - CASRNGGNQPQHF TGTGCCAGCCGGAATGGCGGCAATCAGCCCCAGCATTTT
- TRBJ2-3 TRBV13 - CASSLVHRSPRDTQYF TGTGCCAGCAGCTTAGTGCATAGATCGCCGAGGGATACGCAGTATTTT
- TRBJ2-3 TRBV7-6 - CASSKNLGQDTQYF TGTGCCAGCAGCAAAAACCTCGGGCAAGATACGCAGTATTTT
- TRBJ1-1 TRBV4-3 - CASSQDLIMNTEAFF TGCGCCAGCAGCCAAGACCTCATCATGAACACTGAAGCTTTCTTT
- TRBJ2-2 TRBV30 - CAWSVRNRENTGELFF TGTGCCTGGAGCGTCCGGAACAGGGAGAACACCGGGGAGCTGTTTTTT
- TRBJ2-7 TRBV18 - CASSPPSREVASYEQYF TGTGCCAGCTCACCACCGTCGCGGGAAGTCGCCTCCTACGAGCAGTACTTC
TRBD1 TRBJ2-5 TRBV27 - CASSLRDSQETQYF TGTGCCAGCAGTTTAAGGGACAGTCAAGAGACCCAGTACTTC
- TRBJ1-6 TRBV4-3 - CASSQPLRGSYNSPLHF TGCGCCAGCAGCCAACCCTTGAGGGGATCCTATAATTCACCCCTCCACTTT
- TRBJ2-1 TRBV7-9 few CASSLSYGLADNEQFF TGTGCCAGCAGCTTATCCTACGGTCTGGCAGACAATGAGCAGTTCTTC
- TRBJ2-7 TRBV7-8 - CASSSRGGTEQYF TGTGCCAGCAGCTCTAGAGGCGGAACCGAGCAGTACTTC
- TRBJ2-7 TRBV9 - CASSMGRTTSEQYF TGTGCCAGCAGCATGGGACGGACTACGAGTGAGCAGTACTTC
- TRBJ2-7 TRBV25-1 - CASSELGGPEQYF TGTGCCAGCAGTGAATTAGGGGGTCCCGAGCAGTACTTC
- TRBJ1-2 TRBV6-5 once CASRQEGELHGYTF TGTGCCAGCAGGCAGGAGGGGGAACTTCATGGCTACACCTTC
- TRBJ1-2 TRBV4-1 once CASSQIVPGNYGYTF TGCGCCAGCAGCCAAATCGTCCCAGGGAACTATGGCTACACCTTC
TRBD2 TRBJ2-7 TRBV9 - CASSGSGSYEQYF TGTGCCAGCAGCGGTAGCGGGAGCTACGAGCAGTACTTC
TRBD1 TRBJ2-7 TRBV6-5 once CASSFRDRQNEQYF TGTGCCAGCAGTTTCCGGGACAGGCAGAACGAGCAGTACTTC